The present entry profiles one TCR beta chain with its context. Original analysis: Reference gene primers were amplified, and this amplification served to estimate nucleated cell counts. Assay: immunoSEQ multiplex PCR; the TCRdb copy retains only in-frame clones and omits some. That table furnishes V, J and clone size, whereas the DNA furnished D and trimming. The sample contains 350,000 or so clones, roughly 90% of which appear only once. In germline, CDR1 is SEHNR, CDR2 FQNEAQ (reference sequence). V lost 2 bases to trimming and J lost 4 bases, with 12 bases between them. This CDR3 has 15 residues. Symptom resolution, clearance, or two negative PCRs marked the recovered donors of Cohort 3. The record originates from a study of blood T cell repertoires in COVID-19.

The receptor was derived from a young woman who had recovered from COVID-19. The specimen was PBMCs or T cells enriched from blood (not recorded which). This chain joins TRBV7-9 and TRBJ1-3; D perhaps matches TRBD1 (5 bases). CDR3 residues: CASSLHGAAGNTIYF. The CDR3 DNA reads as TGTGCCAGCAGCTTACATGGGGCAGCCGGAAACACCATATATTTT.